This T cell receptor (beta chain) was recovered during a study of monozygotic twins with inflammatory bowel disease. General observations from the study: Especially with disease activity, IBD patients had fewer clonotypes in common with others than healthy twins did. In the analysis, different T cell subtypes could not be told apart.

Whole blood served as the source of total RNA, and no T cell sorting took place. About this clonotype itself: What it binds is unknown.

Looked up from germline, CDR1 is MGHRA and CDR2 is YSYEKL. The CDR3 loop spans 16 amino acids. Input per TCR library consisted of approximately 3.5 ug of total RNA. TCRdb reprocessed the 5' RACE reads and reports one entry per CDR3 protein, with no DNA. This table lists approximately 150,000 distinct CDR3 sequences. Sequenced input: blood. The TCR originated in a human donor with ulcerative colitis or Crohn's disease, or a healthy co-twin of an affected twin (not recorded which). The chain links TRBV4-1 to TRBJ2-7. CDR3 residues: CASSQEFGGLPYEQYF.